This TCR beta chain came from a study of CD8 T cells in ankylosing spondylitis. As concerns this clonotype: As yet, its antigen is unknown.

Germline V lookup: CDR1 DFQATT, CDR2 SNEGSKA (reference sequence). V lost 5 bases, J lost 5 bases, and 12 bases lay in between. The CDR3 length is 12 residues. Whole-study results and caveats: A TCR beta motif made of several highly homologous variants seemed typical of ankylosing spondylitis blood. Earlier work had already found some motif variants in reactive arthritis synovial fluid and blood. Researchers reportedly found disease-linked clones significantly enriched in matched ankylosing spondylitis synovial fluid.

It was by quantitative 5'-RACE with molecular barcodes that TCR beta libraries were made. TCRdb re-called the 5' RACE reads through MiXCR, storing one row per CDR3 protein. The data show about 540,000 distinct CDR3 sequences, about 12% seen once. V and J are TRBV20-1 and TRBJ1-2; D not certain. The receptor was derived from a male donor with ankylosing spondylitis. The sequenced material came from blood, either unsorted or a sorted T cell fraction (not recorded which). The CDR3 DNA reads TGCAGTGCTCCTCGGACGGGTTATGGCTACACCTTC. Translating it yields CSAPRTGYGYTF.